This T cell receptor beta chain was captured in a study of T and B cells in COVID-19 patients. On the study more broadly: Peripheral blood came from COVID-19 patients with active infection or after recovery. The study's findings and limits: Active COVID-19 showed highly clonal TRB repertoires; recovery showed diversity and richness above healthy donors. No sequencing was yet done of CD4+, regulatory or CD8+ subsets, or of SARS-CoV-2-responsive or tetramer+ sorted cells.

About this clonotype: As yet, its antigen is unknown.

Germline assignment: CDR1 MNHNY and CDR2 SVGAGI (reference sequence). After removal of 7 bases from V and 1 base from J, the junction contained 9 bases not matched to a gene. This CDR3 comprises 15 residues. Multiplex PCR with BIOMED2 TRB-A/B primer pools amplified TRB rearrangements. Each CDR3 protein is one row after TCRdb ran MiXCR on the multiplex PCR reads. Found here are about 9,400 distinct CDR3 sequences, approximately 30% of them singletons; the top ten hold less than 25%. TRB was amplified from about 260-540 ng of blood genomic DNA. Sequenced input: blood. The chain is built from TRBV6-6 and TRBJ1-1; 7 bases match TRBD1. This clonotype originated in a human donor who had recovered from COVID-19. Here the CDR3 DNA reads TGTGCCAGCACCTCAGGGGACAGCAGGAACACTGAAGCTTTCTTT. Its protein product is CASTSGDSRNTEAFF.